The clone carrying this T cell receptor beta chain was seen just once. This specimen comes from a study of blood T cell repertoires in COVID-19. About the research overall: There were acute and convalescent COVID-19 samples, and they came from the United States, Italy and Spain.

Method: immunoSEQ multiplex PCR; TCRdb's copy keeps in-frame clones and lacks some. The sample has about 360,000 clones, roughly 90% seen once. With 2 bases removed from V and 5 bases from J, the gap between germline ends came to 7 bases. The CDR3 is 13 amino acids. The sequenced sample was peripheral blood. This sequence joins TRBV12-3 or TRBV12-4 and TRBJ2-1; D perhaps matches TRBD1 (5 bases). The clonotype was recovered from a woman aged 60-75 years with COVID-19, enrolled during active disease. DNA of the CDR3: TGTGCCAGCAGTTTAAGCAGGGACAATGAGCAGTTCTTC. This sequence encodes CASSLSRDNEQFF.